This TCR beta chain derives from a study of shared clonotypes between healthy human individuals. Bulk PBMC genomic DNA spanned ten immunoSEQ deep plates. Profiled with immunoSEQ multiplex PCR; TCRdb holds only in-frame clones, not every one. The sample has about 480,000 clones; around 79% are singletons. Germline V lookup: CDR1 SEHNR, CDR2 FQNEAQ (reference sequence). V dropped 6 bases and J dropped 0 bases, with 15 bases sitting between them. This CDR3 contains 17 residues. This clone has only one observation. Sequenced sample: PBMCs. This clonotype was obtained from a woman in her 40s in good health. Some clones in this sample may be carry-over from other donors' samples. The chain joins TRBV7-9 to TRBJ2-6, with D possibly being TRBD1 (6 bases). The CDR3 loop reads CASRYREMSSGANVLTF. CDR3 sequence (DNA): TGTGCCAGCAGATACAGGGAGATGTCCTCTGGGGCCAACGTCCTGACTTTC. Full variable domain (remainder filled in from reference TRBV7-9 and TRBJ2-6): DTGVSQNPRHKITKRGQNVTFRCDPISEHNRLYWYRQTLGQGPEFLTYFQNEAQLEKSRLLSDRFSAERPKGSFSTLEIQRTEQGDSAMYLCASRYREMSSGANVLTFGAGSRLTVL.